This T cell receptor beta chain was sequenced for a study of naive and memory T cell subsets. Two oligonucleotides, mixed equimolar, formed the beta constant-region primer covering TRBC1 and TRBC2. Ligated cDNA was amplified by four rounds of PCR with nested alpha and beta constant-region primers and SP2. TCRdb analysed the UMI-ligation and nested PCR reads with MiXCR anew, one entry per CDR3 protein. The sample consists of over 100,000 distinct CDR3 sequences, roughly 15% of them appearing once. From the second PCR step, alpha and beta chains were amplified apart. Study-wide results and caveats: Possibly reflecting memory cells re-expressing CD45RA, a few larger clonotypes occurred in naive repertoires, especially CD8.

This clonotype was seen a few times. Its specificity is not known. Source material: naive CD8+ T cells from blood. This receptor was identified in a human donor in good health.

CDR3 bases: TGTGCCAGCAGCCCGAGGACAGGGAGAAATCAGCCCCAGCATTTT. Its protein product is CASSPRTGRNQPQHF. The chain joins TRBV7-8 to TRBJ1-5; 8 positions match TRBD1. V gave up 5 bases and J gave up 4 bases; unmatched junction bases: 7. Germline CDR1 and CDR2: SGHVS and FQNEAQ. The CDR3 totals 15 residues.